Presented here are 18 T cell receptor beta chains from one specimen sequenced in a study of cytomegalovirus exposure and HLA in healthy donors. Both 60 Vbeta primers and 13 Jbeta primers went into the PCR. The assay was immunoSEQ multiplex PCR, and TCRdb's table has in-frame clones only and misses some. The sample shows some 80,000 clones, around 81% of them seen only once. Source material: PBMCs. The receptors stem from a man aged 18 to 29 in good health and CMV-seropositive.

The rearrangement links TRBV5-4 to TRBJ2-1; D gene uncertain. V shed 4 bases and J shed 8 bases, with 13 bases lying between them. This CDR3 region has 13 residues. Germline CDR1 reads SGHNT; CDR2 reads YYREEE (reference sequence). In nucleotides, the CDR3 is TGTGCCAGCAGCCCCCCCCGGCAGGATGAGCAGTTCTTC. Translation gives CASSPPRQDEQFF.

The chain has TRBV9 and TRBJ2-7, with 8 nucleotides matching TRBD1. This CDR3 is built from 15 residues. Germline CDR1 is SGDLS and CDR2 is YYNGEE. V lost 3 bases and J lost 0; bases outside the gene matches: 5. CDR3 nucleotide sequence: TGTGCCAGCAGCGAGACGGGACAGGCCTCCTACGAGCAGTACTTC. Residues: CASSETGQASYEQYF.

V gene TRBV28 combines with J gene TRBJ2-1, with a weak D call TRBD2 (7 bases). Germline V CDR1 and CDR2: MDHEN, SYDVKM. V lost 1 base and J lost 6, with 16 bases in between. This CDR3 comprises 16 residues. The CDR3 loop reads CASSLLGGGFANEQFF. As DNA, the CDR3 is TGTGCCAGCAGTTTATTAGGGGGAGGGTTTGCCAATGAGCAGTTCTTC.

This sequence joins TRBV4-1 and TRBJ2-5, with D possibly TRBD1 on 5 matching bases. V lost 1 base and J 0 bases, leaving 12 bases between the germline ends. CDR3 length equals 16 residues. CDR1 and CDR2 (germline): MGHRA, YSYEKL. CDR3 bases: TGCGCCAGCAGCCAAGTCCGACCAGGGTACCAAGAGACCCAGTACTTC. Translating gives CASSQVRPGYQETQYF.

V and J are TRBV6-5 and TRBJ2-3, with D possibly TRBD1 on 6 matching bases. Trimming shortened V by 6 bases and J by 7 bases, and 11 bases separated the two germline ends. Per the germline V gene, CDR1 is MNHEY and CDR2 is SVGAGI. CDR3 length: 12 amino acids. The CDR3 DNA reads TGTGCCAGCAGCCTAGACAGGTATACGCAGTATTTT. As protein: CASSLDRYTQYF.

The chain employs TRBV9 and TRBJ2-6, with 12 nucleotides matching TRBD2. Trimming cost V 0 bases and J 2 bases; bases outside gene matches: 12. The CDR3 covers 21 residues. Germline loops: CDR1 SGDLS, CDR2 YYNGEE. The CDR3 nucleotides read TGTGCCAGCAGCGTAGCCCCCCCGGGACTAGCGGGCGTGACTGGGGCCAACGTCCTGACTTTC. It specifies CASSVAPPGLAGVTGANVLTF.

This chain joins TRBV6-6 and TRBJ1-2, with D perhaps TRBD1 (6 bases). V dropped 6 bases and J dropped 4 bases, with 12 bases sitting between them. The CDR3 sequence is 13 residues long. Germline CDR1 is MNHNY and CDR2 is SVGAGI (reference sequence). The CDR3 DNA reads TGTGCCAGCAGCAAGGACAGTAGCTATGGCTACACCTTC. The encoded protein is CASSKDSSYGYTF.

This chain uses TRBV15 with TRBJ1-3; tentatively, D is TRBD1 (5 bases). The CDR3 loop spans 15 amino acids. Germline assignment: CDR1 LNHNV and CDR2 YYDKDF (reference sequence). With 3 bases removed from V and 0 bases from J, the gap between germline ends came to 9 bases. The DNA for the CDR3 is TGTGCCACCAGCAGTTGGAGGGGCTCTGGAAACACCATATATTTT. Its protein is CATSSWRGSGNTIYF.

The chain is built from TRBV4-2 and TRBJ1-4, with 11 bases lining up with TRBD1. The CDR3 is 17 residues long. Germline V gene sequence: CDR1 LGHNA, CDR2 YNFKEQ. With 1 base clipped from V and 4 bases from J, the junction kept 5 bases outside the gene matches. The CDR3 loop reads CASSQGTGGSLNEKLFF. The CDR3 nucleotides are TGTGCCAGCAGCCAAGGGACAGGGGGCTCCCTTAATGAAAAACTGTTTTTT.

The chain carries TRBV27 and TRBJ1-1; the D gene is possibly TRBD1 (6 bases). The CDR3 runs 13 residues. V was cut by 6 bases and J by 5 bases, with 13 bases left in between. Germline values: CDR1 MNHEY, CDR2 SMNVEV (reference sequence). Here the CDR3 DNA reads TGTGCCAGCAGCATAGGGGGGGGGACTGAAGCTTTCTTT. Translating it yields CASSIGGGTEAFF.

The V call is TRBV4-1, the J call TRBJ2-1, with 8 bases lining up with TRBD2. Germline CDR1 is MGHRA and CDR2 is YSYEKL. With V trimmed by 2 bases and J by 8 bases, 8 bases remained unmatched. This CDR3 is built from 15 residues. CDR3: CASSQTSTSVDEQFF. In nucleotides, the CDR3 is TGCGCCAGCAGCCAAACTTCGACTAGCGTGGATGAGCAGTTCTTC.

The rearrangement joins TRBV7-8 to TRBJ1-1; no clear D. CDR1 is SGHVS, CDR2 FQNEAQ, per germline. Trimming removed 1 base from V and 2 bases from J, with 8 bases in between. This CDR3 contains 14 residues. CDR3 bases: TGTGCCAGCAGCTTAGGGCAGGCAAACACTGAAGCTTTCTTT. It encodes CASSLGQANTEAFF.

The J gene is TRBJ1-5, the V gene TRBV7-8, with 8 bases fitting TRBD1. The CDR3 totals 13 residues. Germline loops: CDR1 SGHVS, CDR2 FQNEAQ. V shed 5 bases, J shed 11 bases, and the junction held 8 bases outside the gene matches. In nucleotides, the CDR3 is TGTGCCAGCAGCCCCAGGGGGCCATGGGCCCAGCATTTT. Translated: CASSPRGPWAQHF.

The V gene is TRBV6-5, the J gene TRBJ1-3; D not certain. CDR1 is MNHEY, CDR2 SVGAGI, per germline. The CDR3 spans 15 residues. The V end lost 0 bases, the J end lost 0 bases, and 6 bases lay between the germline ends. The chain's CDR3 is CASSYSPDSGNTIYF. CDR3 sequence (DNA): TGTGCCAGCAGTTACTCACCAGACTCTGGAAACACCATATATTTT.

In its sample, this clone was seen once. This chain connects TRBV4-1 to TRBJ2-1; 7 nucleotides line up with TRBD2. The germline V gene encodes CDR1 MGHRA and CDR2 YSYEKL. This CDR3 has 15 residues. V lost 6 bases, J lost 7 bases, and 12 bases stayed unmatched. As DNA, the CDR3 is TGCGCCAGCAGGGTACCGGGAGGAAGAGTAAATGAGCAGTTCTTC. Amino acid sequence: CASRVPGGRVNEQFF.

This chain uses TRBV5-1 with TRBJ2-1; the match to TRBD1 covers 7 bases. Germline V gene sequence: CDR1 SGHRS, CDR2 YFSETQ. The CDR3 length is 15 residues. V shed 2 bases and J 2 bases; nucleotides not matched to a gene: 4. DNA for the CDR3: TGCGCCAGCAGCTTCGACAGGGCTACCTACAATGAGCAGTTCTTC. Translation gives CASSFDRATYNEQFF.

The chain links TRBV19 to TRBJ2-7; TRBD1 is a possible D gene (7 bases). Germline V CDR1 and CDR2: LNHDA, SQIVND (reference sequence). V gave up 5 bases and J gave up 2 bases, with 13 bases separating them. CDR3 length: 14 residues. The CDR3 protein is CASSAGQNAYEQYF. As DNA, the CDR3 is TGTGCCAGTAGTGCGGGACAGAACGCCTACGAGCAGTACTTC. Drawing the rest from reference TRBV19 and TRBJ2-7, the complete variable domain is DGGITQSPKYLFRKEGQNVTLSCEQNLNHDAMYWYRQDPGQGLRLIYYSQIVNDFQKGDIAEGYSVSREKKESFPLTVTSAQKNPTAFYLCASSAGQNAYEQYFGPGTRLTVT.

The genes are TRBV4-1 and TRBJ2-7, with D possibly TRBD1 on 6 matching bases. V lost 4 bases to trimming and J lost 1 base, with 8 bases between them. The CDR3 runs to 13 residues. Germline lookup yields CDR1 MGHRA and CDR2 YSYEKL. The CDR3 loop reads CASSPQGSYEQYF. The CDR3 region has the DNA TGCGCCAGCAGCCCTCAGGGGTCCTACGAGCAGTACTTC.